This T cell receptor beta chain was recovered during a study of T cell repertoires in cytomegalovirus infection. This clonotype showed up many times. J was trimmed by 7 bases and V by 0 bases; bases with no gene match: 8. Germline lookup yields CDR1 SQVTM and CDR2 ANQGSEA. The CDR3 contains 15 residues. TCRdb passed the reads through MiXCR, listing each CDR3 protein once. The sample has around 250,000 distinct CDR3 sequences, about a sixth seen once. This TCR derives from a human donor in good health (CMV status not recorded). Some clones in this sample may be carry-over from other donors' samples. This rearrangement joins TRBV29-1 to TRBJ2-7; 11 positions match TRBD2. Material: CD8+ T cells from PBMCs. CDR3 nucleotide sequence: TGCAGCGTTGAAGATCAGACTAGCGGGGCGAGGGAGCAGTACTTC. It yields the protein CSVEDQTSGAREQYF.